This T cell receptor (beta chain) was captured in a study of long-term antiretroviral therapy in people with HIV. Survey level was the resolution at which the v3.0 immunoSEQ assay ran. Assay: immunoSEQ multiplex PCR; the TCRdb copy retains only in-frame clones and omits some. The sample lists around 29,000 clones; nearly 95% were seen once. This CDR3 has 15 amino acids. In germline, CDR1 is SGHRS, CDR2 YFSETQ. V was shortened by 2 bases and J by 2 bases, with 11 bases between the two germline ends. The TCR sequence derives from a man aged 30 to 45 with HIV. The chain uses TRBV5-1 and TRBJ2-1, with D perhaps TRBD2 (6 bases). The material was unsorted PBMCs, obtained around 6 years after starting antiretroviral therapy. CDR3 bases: TGCGCCAGCAGCTTTAGAAGACTAGCCTACAATGAGCAGTTCTTC. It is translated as CASSFRRLAYNEQFF.